This TCR beta chain was captured in a study of regulatory dendritic cells for organ transplantation. Study-wide context: Regulatory dendritic cells were monocyte-derived, receiving vitamin D3 on days 0 and 4 and IL-10 on day 4.

Findings and limits, study-wide: Regulatory dendritic cells appeared to expand memory CD8+ clones less than mature ones.

The assay was immunoSEQ multiplex PCR, and TCRdb's table has in-frame clones only and misses some. The sample has around 3,600 clones, 45% to 65% seen once. V lost 1 base to trimming and J lost 6 bases, with 13 bases between them. CDR3 length: 14 amino acids. Germline V gene data show CDR1 as SGHVS and CDR2 as FQNEAQ. As for this clone: Its specificity is unknown.

Allogeneic regulatory or mature dendritic cells were co-cultured for 5 days with CFSE-labeled sorted T cells at 1:10. The chain joins TRBV7-8 to TRBJ2-7, with D uncertain. The clonotype comes from a human donor in good health. Sequencing used memory CD8+ T cells from blood cultured with dendritic cells. As for subset: CD45RO+ memory T cells. The CDR3 region has the DNA TGTGCCAGCAGCTTAGGTGGCAGGATGTCCGAGCAGTACTTC. Encoded protein: CASSLGGRMSEQYF.